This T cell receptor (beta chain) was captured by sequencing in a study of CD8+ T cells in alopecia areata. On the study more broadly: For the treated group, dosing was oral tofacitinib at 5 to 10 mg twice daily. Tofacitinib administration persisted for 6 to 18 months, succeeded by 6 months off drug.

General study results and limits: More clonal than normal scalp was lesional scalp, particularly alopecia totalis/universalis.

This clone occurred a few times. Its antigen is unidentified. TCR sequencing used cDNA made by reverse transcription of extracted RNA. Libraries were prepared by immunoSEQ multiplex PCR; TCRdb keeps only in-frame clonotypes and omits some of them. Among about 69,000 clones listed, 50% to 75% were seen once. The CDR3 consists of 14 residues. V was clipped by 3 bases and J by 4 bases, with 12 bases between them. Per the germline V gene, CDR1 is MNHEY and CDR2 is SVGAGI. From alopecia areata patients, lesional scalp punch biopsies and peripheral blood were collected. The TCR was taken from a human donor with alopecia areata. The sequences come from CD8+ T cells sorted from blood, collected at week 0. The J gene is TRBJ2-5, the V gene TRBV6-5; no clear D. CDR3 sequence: CASSYHLERETQYF. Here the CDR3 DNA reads TGTGCCAGCAGTTATCACCTAGAAAGAGAGACCCAGTACTTC.